This T cell receptor (beta chain) is drawn from a study of T-cell reconstitution after alpha-beta-depleted transplantation in children. Whole-study findings and limits: The study traced high day-60 TCRbeta diversity in some patients to surviving recipient T cells and thymic progenitors. Reported findings indicate that, about two months after transplant, alpha-beta T cells came from several hundred expanded clones, which were derived from non-depleted graft cells. One year after transplant, T-cell counts and diversity came mostly from newly produced T cells.

A library of TCRbeta sequences, prepared with unique molecular identifiers, was generated. TCRdb passed the PCR reads through MiXCR, listing each CDR3 protein once. The table lists 140,000 or so distinct CDR3 sequences, roughly 9% of them singletons. This clonotype was detected only a few times. Its target is unknown. The clonotype originates from a female patient aged 2-10 years who had a stem cell transplant for congenital amegakaryocytic thrombocytopenia, so the T cells may come from the graft donor. The sequencing used PBMCs, mostly from graft donor cells, collected 180 days after TCRalphabeta/CD19-depleted stem cell transplant.

The CDR3 sequence: CSALKGLAGPDTQYF. The CDR3, as DNA: TGCAGTGCCCTGAAAGGACTAGCGGGACCGGATACGCAGTATTTT. This chain uses TRBV20-1 with TRBJ2-3; 12 bases are shared with TRBD2. Unmatched junction bases numbered 10, after V lost 6 bases and J lost 6 bases. Germline CDR1 reads DFQATT; CDR2 reads SNEGSKA (reference sequence). The CDR3 covers 15 residues.